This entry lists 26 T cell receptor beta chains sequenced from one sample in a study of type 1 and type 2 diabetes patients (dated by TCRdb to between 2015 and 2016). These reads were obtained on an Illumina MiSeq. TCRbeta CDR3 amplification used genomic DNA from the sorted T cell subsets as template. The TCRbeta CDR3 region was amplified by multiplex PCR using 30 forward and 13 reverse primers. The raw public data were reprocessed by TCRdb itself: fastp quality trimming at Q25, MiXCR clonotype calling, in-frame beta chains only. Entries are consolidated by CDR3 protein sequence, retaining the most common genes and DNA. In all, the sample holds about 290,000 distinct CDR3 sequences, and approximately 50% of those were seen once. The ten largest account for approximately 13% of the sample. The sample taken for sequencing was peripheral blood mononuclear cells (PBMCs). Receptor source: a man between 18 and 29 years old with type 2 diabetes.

CDR3: CATSRDLPRPPLSTEAFF. The CDR3 DNA reads as TGTGCCACCAGCAGAGATTTACCCCGGCCGCCCCTCAGCACTGAAGCTTTCTTT. The chain carries TRBV15 and TRBJ1-1, with no clear D. Trimming took off 0 bases at V and 4 bases at J, with 21 bases between the two ends. The CDR3 spans 18 residues. Germline CDR1 LNHNV, CDR2 YYDKDF (reference sequence).

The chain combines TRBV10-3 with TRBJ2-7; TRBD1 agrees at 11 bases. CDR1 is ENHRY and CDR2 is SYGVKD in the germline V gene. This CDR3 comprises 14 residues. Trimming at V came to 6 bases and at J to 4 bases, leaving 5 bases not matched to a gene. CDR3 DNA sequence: TGTGCCATCAGACCCGGGACAGGGGGTTACGAGCAGTACTTC. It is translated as CAIRPGTGGYEQYF.

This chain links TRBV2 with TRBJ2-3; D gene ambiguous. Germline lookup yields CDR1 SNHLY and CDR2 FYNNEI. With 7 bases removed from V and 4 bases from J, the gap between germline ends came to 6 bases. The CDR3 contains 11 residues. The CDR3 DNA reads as TGTGCCAGCATTTATTCAGATACGCAGTATTTT. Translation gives CASIYSDTQYF.

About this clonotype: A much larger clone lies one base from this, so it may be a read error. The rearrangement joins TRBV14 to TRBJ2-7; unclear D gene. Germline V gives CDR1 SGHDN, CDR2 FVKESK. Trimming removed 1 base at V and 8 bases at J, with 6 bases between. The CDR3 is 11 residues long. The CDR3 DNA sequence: TGTGCCAGCAGCCAAGGGGCCAAGCAGTACTTC. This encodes CASSQGAKQYF.

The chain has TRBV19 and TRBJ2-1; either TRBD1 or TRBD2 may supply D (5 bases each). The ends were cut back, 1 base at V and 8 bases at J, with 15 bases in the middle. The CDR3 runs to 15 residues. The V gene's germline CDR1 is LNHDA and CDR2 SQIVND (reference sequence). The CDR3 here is CASSIGLGMGDEQFF. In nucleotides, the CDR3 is TGTGCCAGTAGTATAGGTCTAGGGATGGGGGATGAGCAGTTCTTC.

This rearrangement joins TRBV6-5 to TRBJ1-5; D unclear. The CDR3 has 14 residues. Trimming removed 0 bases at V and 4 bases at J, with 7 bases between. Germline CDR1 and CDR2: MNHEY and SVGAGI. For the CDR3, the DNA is TGTGCCAGCAGTTACTCCGAGGGTAATCAGCCCCAGCATTTT. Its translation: CASSYSEGNQPQHF.

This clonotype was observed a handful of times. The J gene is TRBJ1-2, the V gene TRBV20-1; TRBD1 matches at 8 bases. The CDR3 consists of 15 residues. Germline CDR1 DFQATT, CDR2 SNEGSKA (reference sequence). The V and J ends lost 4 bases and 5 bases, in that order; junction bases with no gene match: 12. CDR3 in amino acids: CSAIPQGQATYGYTF. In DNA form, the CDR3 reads TGCAGTGCTATCCCTCAGGGACAGGCTACTTATGGCTACACCTTC.

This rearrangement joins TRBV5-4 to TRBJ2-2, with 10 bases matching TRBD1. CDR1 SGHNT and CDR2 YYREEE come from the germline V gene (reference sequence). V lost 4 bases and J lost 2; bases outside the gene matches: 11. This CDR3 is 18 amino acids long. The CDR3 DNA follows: TGTGCCAGCAGCCCGAAAGGGACAGGGGCCATCAACACCGGGGAGCTGTTTTTT. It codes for CASSPKGTGAINTGELFF.

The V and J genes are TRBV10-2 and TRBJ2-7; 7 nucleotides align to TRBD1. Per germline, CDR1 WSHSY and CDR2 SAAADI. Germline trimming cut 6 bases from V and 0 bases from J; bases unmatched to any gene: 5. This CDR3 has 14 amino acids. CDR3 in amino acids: CASRGTASSYEQYF. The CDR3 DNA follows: TGCGCCAGCAGGGGGACAGCATCCTCCTACGAGCAGTACTTC.

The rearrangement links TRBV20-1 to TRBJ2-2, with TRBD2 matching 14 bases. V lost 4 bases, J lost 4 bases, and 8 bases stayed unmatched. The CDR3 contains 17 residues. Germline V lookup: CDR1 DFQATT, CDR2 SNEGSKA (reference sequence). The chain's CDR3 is CSATLTSGRAGTGELFF. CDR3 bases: TGCAGTGCTACTTTGACTAGCGGGAGGGCTGGCACCGGGGAGCTGTTTTTT.

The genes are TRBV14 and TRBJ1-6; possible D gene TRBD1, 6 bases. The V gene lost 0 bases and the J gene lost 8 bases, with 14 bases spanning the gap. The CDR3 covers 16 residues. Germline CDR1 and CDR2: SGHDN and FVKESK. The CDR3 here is CASSQEPGGGHSPLHF. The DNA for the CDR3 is TGTGCCAGCAGCCAAGAACCGGGGGGCGGTCATTCACCCCTCCACTTT.

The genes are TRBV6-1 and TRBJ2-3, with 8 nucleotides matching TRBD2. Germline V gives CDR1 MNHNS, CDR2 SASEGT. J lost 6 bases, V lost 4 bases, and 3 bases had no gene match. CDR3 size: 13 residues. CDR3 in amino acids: CASSGSGIDTQYF. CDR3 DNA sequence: TGTGCCAGCAGTGGTAGCGGGATCGATACGCAGTATTTT.

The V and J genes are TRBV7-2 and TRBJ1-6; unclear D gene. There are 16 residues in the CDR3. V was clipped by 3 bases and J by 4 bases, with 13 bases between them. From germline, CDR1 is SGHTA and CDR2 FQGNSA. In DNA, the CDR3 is TGTGCCAGCAGCTTGGCATCCGGGAGATATAATTCACCCCTCCACTTT. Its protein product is CASSLASGRYNSPLHF. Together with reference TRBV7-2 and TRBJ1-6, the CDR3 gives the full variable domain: GAGVSQSPSNKVTEKGKDVELRCDPISGHTALYWYRQSLGQGLEFLIYFQGNSAPDKSGLPSDRFSAERTGGSVSTLTIQRTQQEDSAVYLCASSLASGRYNSPLHFGNGTRLTVT.

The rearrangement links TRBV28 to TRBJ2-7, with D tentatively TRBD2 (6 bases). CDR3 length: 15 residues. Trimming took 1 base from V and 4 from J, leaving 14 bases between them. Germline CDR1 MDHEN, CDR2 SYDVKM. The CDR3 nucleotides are TGTGCCAGCAGTTTATTGGGGGGTGATTCGTACGAGCAGTACTTC. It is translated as CASSLLGGDSYEQYF.

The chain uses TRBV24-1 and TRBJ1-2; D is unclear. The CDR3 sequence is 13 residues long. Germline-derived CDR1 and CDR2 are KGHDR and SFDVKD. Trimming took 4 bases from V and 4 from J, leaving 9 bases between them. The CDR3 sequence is CATSDENVYGYTF. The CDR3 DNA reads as TGTGCCACCAGTGACGAAAACGTCTATGGCTACACCTTC.

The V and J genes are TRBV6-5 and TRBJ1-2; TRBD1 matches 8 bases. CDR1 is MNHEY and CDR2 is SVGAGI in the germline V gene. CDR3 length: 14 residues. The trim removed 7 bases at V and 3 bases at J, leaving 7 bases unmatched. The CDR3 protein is CASNRQGQDYGYTF. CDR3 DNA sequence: TGTGCCAGCAACCGACAGGGACAGGACTATGGCTACACCTTC.

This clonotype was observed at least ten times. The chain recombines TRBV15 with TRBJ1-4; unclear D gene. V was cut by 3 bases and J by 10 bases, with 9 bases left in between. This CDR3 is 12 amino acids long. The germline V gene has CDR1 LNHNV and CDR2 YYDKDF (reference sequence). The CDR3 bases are TGTGCCACCAGCAGTGAAGAGGGAAAACTGTTTTTT. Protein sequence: CATSSEEGKLFF.

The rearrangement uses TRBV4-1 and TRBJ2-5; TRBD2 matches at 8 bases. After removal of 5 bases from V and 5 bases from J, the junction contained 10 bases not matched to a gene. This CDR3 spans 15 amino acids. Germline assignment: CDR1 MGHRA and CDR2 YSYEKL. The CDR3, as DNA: TGCGCCAGCAGCACCCGGCTAGCGGGCTTTGAGACCCAGTACTTC. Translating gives CASSTRLAGFETQYF.

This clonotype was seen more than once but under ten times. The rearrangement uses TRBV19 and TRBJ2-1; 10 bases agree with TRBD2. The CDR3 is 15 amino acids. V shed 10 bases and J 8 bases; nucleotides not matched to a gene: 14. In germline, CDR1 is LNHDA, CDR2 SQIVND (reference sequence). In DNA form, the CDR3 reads TGTGCCACCAATGGGTTTAGCGGGAGGTTGGATGAGCAGTTCTTC. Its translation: CATNGFSGRLDEQFF.

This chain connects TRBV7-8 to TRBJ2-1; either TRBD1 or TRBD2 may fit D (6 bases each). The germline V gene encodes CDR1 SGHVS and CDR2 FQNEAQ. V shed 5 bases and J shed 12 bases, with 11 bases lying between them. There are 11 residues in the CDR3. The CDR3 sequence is CASSGGPPQFF. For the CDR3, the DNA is TGTGCCAGCAGCGGGGGGCCCCCGCAGTTCTTC.

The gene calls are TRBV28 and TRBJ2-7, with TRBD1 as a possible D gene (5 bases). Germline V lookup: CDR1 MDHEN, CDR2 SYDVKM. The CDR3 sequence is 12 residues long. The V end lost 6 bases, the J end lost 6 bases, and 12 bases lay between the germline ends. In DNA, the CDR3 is TGTGCCAGCAGCCCACAGGCCCGCGAGCAGTACTTC. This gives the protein CASSPQAREQYF.

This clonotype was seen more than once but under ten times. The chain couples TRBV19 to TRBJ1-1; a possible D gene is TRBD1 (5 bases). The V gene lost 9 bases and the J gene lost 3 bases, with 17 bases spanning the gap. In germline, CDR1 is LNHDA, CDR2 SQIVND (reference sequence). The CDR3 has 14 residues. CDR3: CASEPGPGYTEAFF. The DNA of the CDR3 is TGTGCCAGCGAGCCAGGGCCGGGTTACACTGAAGCTTTCTTT.

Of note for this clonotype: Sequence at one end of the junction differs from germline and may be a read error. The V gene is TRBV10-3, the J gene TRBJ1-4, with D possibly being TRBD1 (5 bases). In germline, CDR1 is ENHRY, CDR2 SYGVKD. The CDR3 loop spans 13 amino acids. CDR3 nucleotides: TGTGCCACCAGTGTCAGGGAGAATGAAAAACTGTTTTTT. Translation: CATSVRENEKLFF.

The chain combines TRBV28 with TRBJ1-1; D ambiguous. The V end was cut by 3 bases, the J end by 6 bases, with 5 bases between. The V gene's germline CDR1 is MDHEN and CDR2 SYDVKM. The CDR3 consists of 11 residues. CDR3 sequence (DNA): TGTGCCAGCAGTTTTAGGGCTGAAGCTTTCTTT. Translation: CASSFRAEAFF.

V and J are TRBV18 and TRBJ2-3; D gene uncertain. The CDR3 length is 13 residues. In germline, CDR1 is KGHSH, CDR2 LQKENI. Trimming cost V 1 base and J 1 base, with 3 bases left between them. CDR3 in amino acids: CASSPQGTDTQYF. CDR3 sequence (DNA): TGTGCCAGCTCACCACAGGGCACAGATACGCAGTATTTT.

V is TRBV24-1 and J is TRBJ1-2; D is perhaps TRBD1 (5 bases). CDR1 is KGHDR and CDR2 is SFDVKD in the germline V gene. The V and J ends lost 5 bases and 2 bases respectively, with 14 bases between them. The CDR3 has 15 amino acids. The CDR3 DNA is TGTGCCACCAGTGCCGGGAATGGGGCCAACTATGGCTACACCTTC. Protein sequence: CATSAGNGANYGYTF.